Sequencing of this TCR beta chain was carried out in a study of shared clonotypes between healthy human individuals. Study-wide background: The plates for each donor numbered three CD4 naive, three CD4 memory, two CD8 naive and one CD8 memory. Study-level findings and limits: Sharing across four donors was seen in 4% to 6.5% of naive CD4 clonotypes.

In the original workflow: In the immunoSEQ data, sequences were junction-only and lacked quality scores, so filtering differed. The protocol was immunoSEQ multiplex PCR, while the TCRdb copy is restricted to in-frame clones and leaves out a portion. That table furnishes V, J and clone size, whereas the DNA furnished D and trimming. This sample has 2 million to 2.5 million clones, with under 97% found just once. A word on this clone: The antigen remains undetermined.

This clonotype was sampled from a man aged 18 to 29 in good health. Sequenced material: naive CD4+ T cells sorted from blood. Subset specified: CD45RA+ positively selected.

Written as DNA, the CDR3 is TGTGCCATAGAAGATGGGACCGGGGAGCTGTTTTTT. It encodes CAIEDGTGELFF. The chain carries TRBV10-3 and TRBJ2-2, with no clear D. The V gene's germline CDR1 is ENHRY and CDR2 SYGVKD. V lost 9 bases, J lost 5 bases, and 10 bases lay in between. This CDR3 comprises 12 residues.